These T cell receptor beta chains were read from a single sample in a study of blood T cell repertoires in COVID-19. The method was immunoSEQ multiplex PCR; TCRdb's version includes in-frame clones alone and lacks a portion of them. The data show a few hundred thousand clones, around 83% seen once. The sample was peripheral blood. The source is a man aged 18 to 29 with active or convalescent COVID-19. Each CDR3 is given with its conserved first and last residue. D genes are given only for firm matches. Where a row states a size, it is once, few, many or the class of an expanded clone; other rows omit it.

abundance,d_gene,v_gene,j_gene,CDR3nt,CDR3aa
once,NA,TRBV3-1/TRBV3-2,TRBJ2-3,TGTGCCAGCAGCCTCGGACTCTCTGCAGATACGCAGTATTTT,CASSLGLSADTQYF
NA,NA,TRBV27,TRBJ2-7,TGTGCCAGCATGGTTTTAAGACCTCCAGGGACTTACGAGCAGTACTTC,CASMVLRPPGTYEQYF
few,NA,TRBV19,TRBJ2-1,TGTGCCAGTAGCCCCGGGTATAACAATGAGCAGTTCTTC,CASSPGYNNEQFF
NA,TRBD1,TRBV30,TRBJ1-2,TGTGCCTGGAGCCTCAGGACAGGGAACGGCTACACCTTC,CAWSLRTGNGYTF
NA,TRBD1,TRBV18,TRBJ1-2,TGTGCCAGCTCACCTCCTAGGACAGGGAACTATGGCTACACCTTC,CASSPPRTGNYGYTF
once,TRBD2,TRBV5-1,TRBJ2-1,TGCGCCAGCAGCGTAAGGGTTAGTGGACTAGCGGGGGATGAGCAGTTCTTC,CASSVRVSGLAGDEQFF
once,NA,TRBV5-1,TRBJ2-1,TGCGCCAGCAGCCCCTCAGGGGGTAGCGGGGTACAAAGTGAGCAGTTCTTC,CASSPSGGSGVQSEQFF
few,NA,TRBV5-4,TRBJ2-1,TGTGCCAGCAGCTTTCTGGCGGTGCGGGGTGGGTACAATGAGCAGTTCTTC,CASSFLAVRGGYNEQFF
once,NA,TRBV28,TRBJ1-5,TGTGCCAGCAGTAAACCCCAGGGTGGTGGCAATCAGCCCCAGCATTTT,CASSKPQGGGNQPQHF
NA,NA,TRBV29-1,TRBJ1-3,TGCAGCGTTGAAACGGGGACTGGAAACACCATATATTTT,CSVETGTGNTIYF
once,NA,TRBV6-5,TRBJ1-2,TGTGCCAGCAGTTACTTGGGGAGCTATGGCTACACCTTC,CASSYLGSYGYTF
NA,NA,TRBV2,TRBJ1-2,TGTGCCAGCAGTGAAGCGCTGCGGAGAAACTATGGCTACACCTTC,CASSEALRRNYGYTF
NA,TRBD2,TRBV7-2,TRBJ2-3,TGTGCCAGCAGCTGGCGGGAGGGTAGCACAGATACGCAGTATTTT,CASSWREGSTDTQYF
NA,NA,TRBV11-3,TRBJ2-1,TGTGCCAGCAGTTATAGGGGGTTCTACAATGAGCAGTTCTTC,CASSYRGFYNEQFF
NA,NA,TRBV27,TRBJ1-5,TGTGCCAGCAGTTTGTGGGGCGCGGCAGGCAATCAGCCCCAGCATTTT,CASSLWGAAGNQPQHF
NA,TRBD2,TRBV3-1/TRBV3-2,TRBJ2-3,TGTGCCAGCAGCCAAGGACGGGGGGTCCGCACAGATACGCAGTATTTT,CASSQGRGVRTDTQYF
NA,TRBD1,TRBV7-9,TRBJ2-7,TGTGCCAGCAGCCAGCAAAGGGGGCCGTCTGACGAGCAGTACTTC,CASSQQRGPSDEQYF
NA,NA,TRBV11-2,TRBJ2-1,TGTGCCAGCAGCTTAATAAGGGGATACGGGGAGCAGTTCTTC,CASSLIRGYGEQFF
NA,NA,TRBV5-1,TRBJ1-5,TGCGCCAGCAGCTTGGACGGGGCAGGGGATCAGCCCCAGCATTTT,CASSLDGAGDQPQHF
NA,NA,TRBV19,TRBJ1-4,TGTGCCAGTACCCTCGGAGTTCAAAAACTGTTTTTT,CASTLGVQKLFF
NA,NA,TRBV4-3,TRBJ1-2,TGCGCCAGCAGCCAAGCACCCCTGGGAGGGTTATATGGCTACACCTTC,CASSQAPLGGLYGYTF
once,NA,TRBV5-5,TRBJ2-3,TGTGCCAGCAGCTTCACCGGGACACTTGACACAGATACGCAGTATTTT,CASSFTGTLDTDTQYF
NA,TRBD1,TRBV11-1,TRBJ2-4,TGTGCCAGCAGCTTAGGTTTCACAGGGGCAAACATTCAGTACTTC,CASSLGFTGANIQYF
many,TRBD2,TRBV7-6,TRBJ2-2,TGTGCCAGCAGCTTAGGGACTAGCGGGGGAGGAAACACCGGGGAGCTGTTTTTT,CASSLGTSGGGNTGELFF
NA,TRBD1,TRBV11-2,TRBJ1-1,TGTGCCAGCAGCACTTCCGGGACAGGGGGTGAAGCTTTCTTT,CASSTSGTGGEAFF
NA,TRBD1,TRBV5-5,TRBJ1-6,TGTGCCAGTGTCCGGGACAGGGGACTCCCCCTCCACTTT,CASVRDRGLPLHF
NA,NA,TRBV18,TRBJ2-2,TGTGCCAGCTCACAAGGGGAGGCCGGGGAGCTGTTTTTT,CASSQGEAGELFF
many,NA,TRBV11-2,TRBJ2-5,TGTGCCAGCAGCTTAGAGGCAGGGTGGGAGACCCAGTACTTC,CASSLEAGWETQYF
NA,NA,TRBV9,TRBJ2-2,TGTGCCAGCAGCGTAGGGACTACGAACACCGGGGAGCTGTTTTTT,CASSVGTTNTGELFF
once,NA,TRBV19,TRBJ2-7,TGTGCCAGTAGTAAGACTAGACCAGCGTACGAGCAGTACTTC,CASSKTRPAYEQYF
NA,NA,TRBV6-6,TRBJ2-7,TGTGCCAGCAGTTACCGGCAGGGGAACTACGAGCAGTACTTC,CASSYRQGNYEQYF
NA,TRBD2,TRBV18,TRBJ2-1,TGTGCCAGCTCTCCTGACACGCCGGGACTAGGATCGCACAATGAGCAGTTCTTC,CASSPDTPGLGSHNEQFF
NA,NA,TRBV19,TRBJ1-2,TGTGCCAGTAGTATAGATCTAGGGGACATCCTCTATGGCTACACCTTC,CASSIDLGDILYGYTF
NA,TRBD2,TRBV9,TRBJ2-1,TGTGCCAGCAGCTCAAGTATACCGGGACTAGCGGGAGGGGGTTACAATGAGCAGTTCTTC,CASSSSIPGLAGGGYNEQFF
NA,TRBD1,TRBV24-1,TRBJ2-2,TGTGCCACAAAAGACAGGGTCACCGGGGAGCTGTTTTTT,CATKDRVTGELFF
NA,NA,TRBV5-1,TRBJ2-3,TGCGCCAGCAGCCCCAGCGGCACAGATACGCAGTATTTT,CASSPSGTDTQYF
NA,TRBD2,TRBV13,TRBJ2-1,TGTGCCAGCAGCTTAGTTAAGCGGGATAGCTCCTACAATGAGCAGTTCTTC,CASSLVKRDSSYNEQFF
NA,TRBD1,TRBV7-9,TRBJ1-1,TGTGCCAGCAGTCGTGACAGGGCCCTCAGTGAAGCTTTCTTT,CASSRDRALSEAFF
NA,NA,TRBV6-1,TRBJ1-6,TGTGCCAGCAGTGATGTACAGGGTTATAATTCACCCCTCCACTTT,CASSDVQGYNSPLHF
NA,TRBD1,TRBV19,TRBJ2-7,TGTGCCAGTAGTATCGAACAGGGGGCGTACTACGAGCAGTACTTC,CASSIEQGAYYEQYF
NA,TRBD1,TRBV28,TRBJ1-4,TGTGCCAGCAGTTCATCCGGGACAGCAATTAATGAAAAACTGTTTTTT,CASSSSGTAINEKLFF
NA,NA,TRBV5-1,TRBJ2-1,TGCGCCAGCAGCTTGGACCCGGACAGAGTCAATGAGCAGTTCTTC,CASSLDPDRVNEQFF
NA,NA,TRBV6-2/TRBV6-3,TRBJ2-1,TGTGCCAGCAGTTACTTTTTTCCGCAGGGGTCCTACAATGAGCAGTTCTTC,CASSYFFPQGSYNEQFF
NA,TRBD2,TRBV11-2,TRBJ2-3,TGTGCCAGCAGCTTAGAGGGCGGGAGGTGGGATACGCAGTATTTT,CASSLEGGRWDTQYF
NA,NA,TRBV27,TRBJ2-7,TGTGCCAGCAGTTGGCCCGGGTCCCGGATAGACGAGCAGTACTTC,CASSWPGSRIDEQYF
NA,TRBD1,TRBV6-5,TRBJ2-2,TGTGCCAGCAGAAGGGACAGGGATCCCGGGGAGCTGTTTTTT,CASRRDRDPGELFF
NA,TRBD2,TRBV27,TRBJ2-7,TGTGCCAGCAGTTTGGGGCCGAGCGGGAGCTCCGAGCAGTACTTC,CASSLGPSGSSEQYF
NA,NA,TRBV11-3,TRBJ2-7,TGTGCCAGCAGCTTAACAGTCGGTTTCGGTAGCTCCTACGAGCAGTACTTC,CASSLTVGFGSSYEQYF
NA,NA,TRBV6-1,TRBJ1-5,TGTGCCAGCAGTGAAGCGAGTTACAGCAATCAGCCCCAGCATTTT,CASSEASYSNQPQHF
NA,TRBD1,TRBV6-4,TRBJ1-1,TGTGCCAGCAGCCCCGGCCCTTACAGGGGGCGCGGGAGTTCGGACACTGAAGCTTTCTTT,CASSPGPYRGRGSSDTEAFF
NA,TRBD1,TRBV7-9,TRBJ1-5,TGTGCCAGCAGCCCCAGCGGACAGGGCAATCAGCCCCAGCATTTT,CASSPSGQGNQPQHF
NA,NA,TRBV19,TRBJ2-2,TGTGCCAGTACCTTGTCGGACACCGGGGAGCTGTTTTTT,CASTLSDTGELFF
once,TRBD2,TRBV3-1/TRBV3-2,TRBJ2-7,TGTGCCAGCAGTACCGGGACTAGTCCCTACGAGCAGTACTTC,CASSTGTSPYEQYF
NA,NA,TRBV10-2,TRBJ2-7,TGCGCCAGCAGTGAGTTGGTCAGCTCCTACGAGCAGTACTTC,CASSELVSSYEQYF
NA,NA,TRBV4-1,TRBJ2-1,TGCGCCAGCAGCCAGCTAGGCGTGGGTGAGCAGTTCTTC,CASSQLGVGEQFF
NA,TRBD1,TRBV9,TRBJ1-5,TGTGCCAGCAGCGATGGACAGGGGTCTTATCAGCCCCAGCATTTT,CASSDGQGSYQPQHF
NA,NA,TRBV19,TRBJ2-3,TGTGCCAGTAGGGGTGGGCGGGCAATCACAGATACGCAGTATTTT,CASRGGRAITDTQYF
NA,NA,TRBV7-8,TRBJ2-7,TGTGCCAGCAGCTTAAGGGCCGTCGGGGGACTCTCCTACATTAACTTC,CASSLRAVGGLSYINF
NA,TRBD1,TRBV11-2,TRBJ1-4,TGTGCCAGCAGCCAACCGGGACAGGGGAATGAAAAACTGTTTTTT,CASSQPGQGNEKLFF